Given below is one T cell receptor (beta chain) in context. Repertoires were generated with immunoSEQ multiplex PCR, while TCRdb's copy carries only in-frame clones and drops some. The sample includes some 95,000 clones, around 90% of them seen just once. This record comes from a study of control samples from healthy donors and cancer patients. Germline V gene data show CDR1 as SGHTA and CDR2 as FQGTGA. The CDR3 length is 14 residues. V was cut by 8 bases and J by 1 base, with 9 bases left in between. V usage is TRBV7-3 and J usage is TRBJ2-6; D possibly corresponds to TRBD2 (5 bases). This clonotype originated in a human donor in good health. The donor label of this sample is uncertain. The material sequenced was blood. CDR3 nucleotides: TGTGCCAGCCACTCGGGGTCTGGGGCCAACGTCCTGACTTTC. This translates into CASHSGSGANVLTF.